A few counts support the clone carrying this T cell receptor beta chain. Germline-derived CDR1 and CDR2 are GTSNPN and SVGIG (reference sequence). V was cut by 3 bases and J by 0 bases, with 11 bases left in between. This CDR3 has 14 amino acids. The table came from immunoSEQ multiplex PCR; TCRdb's copy has only in-frame clones and leaves some out. The sample has some 100,000 clones; 85% to 95% are singletons. The entry originates in a study of T cell changes during pregnancy in multiple sclerosis. This chain links TRBV30 with TRBJ1-1, with unresolved D. Sequencing was performed on peripheral blood, taken before pregnancy. The TCR was taken from a female donor with multiple sclerosis, enrolled in a pregnancy study. The CDR3 nucleotides are TGTGCCTGGAGATTGGCCTTAATGAACACTGAAGCTTTCTTT. This gives the protein CAWRLALMNTEAFF.